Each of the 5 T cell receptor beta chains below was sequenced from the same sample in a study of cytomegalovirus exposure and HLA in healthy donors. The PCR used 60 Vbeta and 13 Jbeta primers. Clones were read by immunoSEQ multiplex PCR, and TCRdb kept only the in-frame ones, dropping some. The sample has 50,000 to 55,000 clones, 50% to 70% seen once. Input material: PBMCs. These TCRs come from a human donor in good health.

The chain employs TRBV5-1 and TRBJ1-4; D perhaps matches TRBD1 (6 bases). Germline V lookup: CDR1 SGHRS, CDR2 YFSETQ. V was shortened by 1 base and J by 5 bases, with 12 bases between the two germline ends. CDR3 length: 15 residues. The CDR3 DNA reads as TGCGCCAGCAGCTTGCCGACAGGAGGAAATGAAAAACTGTTTTTT. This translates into CASSLPTGGNEKLFF.

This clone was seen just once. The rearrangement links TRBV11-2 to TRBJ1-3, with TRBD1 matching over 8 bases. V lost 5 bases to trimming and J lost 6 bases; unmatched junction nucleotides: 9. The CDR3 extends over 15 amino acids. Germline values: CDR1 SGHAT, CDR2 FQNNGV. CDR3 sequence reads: CASSLPSDRVNTIYF. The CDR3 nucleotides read TGTGCCAGCAGCCTCCCCTCGGACAGGGTAAACACCATATATTTT. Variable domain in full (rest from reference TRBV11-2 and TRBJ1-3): EAGVAQSPRYKIIEKRQSVAFWCNPISGHATLYWYQQILGQGPKLLIQFQNNGVVDDSQLPKDRFSAERLKGVDSTLKIQPAKLEDSAVYLCASSLPSDRVNTIYFGEGSWLTVV.

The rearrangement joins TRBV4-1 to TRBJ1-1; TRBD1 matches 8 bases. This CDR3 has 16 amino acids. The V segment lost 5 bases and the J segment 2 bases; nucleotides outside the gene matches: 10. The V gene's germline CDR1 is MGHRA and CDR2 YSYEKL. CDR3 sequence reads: CASSESGGWDNTEAFF. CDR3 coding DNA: TGCGCCAGCAGCGAGTCAGGGGGCTGGGATAACACTGAAGCTTTCTTT.

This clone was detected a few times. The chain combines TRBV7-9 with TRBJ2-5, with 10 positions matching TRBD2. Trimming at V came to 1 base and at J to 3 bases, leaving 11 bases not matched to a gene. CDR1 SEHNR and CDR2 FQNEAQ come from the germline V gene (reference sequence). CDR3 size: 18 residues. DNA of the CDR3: TGTGCCAGCAGCTTAGGTAGCGGGGGGCCACGACCCGAAGAGACCCAGTACTTC. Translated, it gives CASSLGSGGPRPEETQYF.

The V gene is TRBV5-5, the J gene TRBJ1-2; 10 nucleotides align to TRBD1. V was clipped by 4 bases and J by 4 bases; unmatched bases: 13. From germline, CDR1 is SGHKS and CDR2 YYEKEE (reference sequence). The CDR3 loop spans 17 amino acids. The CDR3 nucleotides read TGTGCCAGCAGCCCGGGGTTGGGGACAGGGGTTCTCTATGGCTACACCTTC. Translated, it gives CASSPGLGTGVLYGYTF.